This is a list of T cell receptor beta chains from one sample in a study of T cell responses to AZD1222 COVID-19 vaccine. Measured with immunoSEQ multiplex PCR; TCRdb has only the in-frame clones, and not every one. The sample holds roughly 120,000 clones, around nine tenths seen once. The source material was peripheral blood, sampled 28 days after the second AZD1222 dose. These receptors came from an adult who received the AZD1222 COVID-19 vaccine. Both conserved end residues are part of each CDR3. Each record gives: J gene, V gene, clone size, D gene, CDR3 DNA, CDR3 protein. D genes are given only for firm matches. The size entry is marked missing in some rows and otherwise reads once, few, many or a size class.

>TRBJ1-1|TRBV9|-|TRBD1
TGTGCCAGCGGAGAGGACAGGGAAGCTTTCTTT
CASGEDREAFF
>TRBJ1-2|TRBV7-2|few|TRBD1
TGTGCCAGCAGCACGGGACAGGGGGCGACCTATGGCTACACCTTC
CASSTGQGATYGYTF
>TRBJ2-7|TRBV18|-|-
TGTGCCAGCTCACCTAGGCGGGTCAGGGCGGACGAGCAGTACTTC
CASSPRRVRADEQYF
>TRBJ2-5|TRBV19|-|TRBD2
TGTGCCAGTGCTCGGGGAGGGATAGGGCAAGAGACCCAGTACTTC
CASARGGIGQETQYF
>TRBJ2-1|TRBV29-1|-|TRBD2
TGCAGCGAGACTAGCGGGCTTTACAATGAGCAGTTCTTC
CSETSGLYNEQFF
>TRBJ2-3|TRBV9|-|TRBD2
TGTGCCAGCAGCGACCTAGCGGGAGGTGTCCCCACAGATACGCAGTATTTT
CASSDLAGGVPTDTQYF
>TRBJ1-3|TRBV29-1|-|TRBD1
TGCAGCGATAAAATGGCAGGGGGCGGCTTTGGCTCTGGAAACACCATATATTTT
CSDKMAGGGFGSGNTIYF
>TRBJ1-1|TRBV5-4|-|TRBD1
TGTGCCAGCAGCCCGACAGGGGACACTGAAGCTTTCTTT
CASSPTGDTEAFF
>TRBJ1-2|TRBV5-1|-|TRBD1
TGCGCCAGCAGCGTGGATCCGGGACAGAAATATGGCTACACCTTC
CASSVDPGQKYGYTF
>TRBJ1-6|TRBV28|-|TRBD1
TGTGCCAGCAGTTTCATGGACAGGGATAATTCACCCCTCCACTTT
CASSFMDRDNSPLHF
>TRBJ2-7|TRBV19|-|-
TGTGCCAGTAGTATGGGCCTTAGCTACGAGCAGTACTTC
CASSMGLSYEQYF
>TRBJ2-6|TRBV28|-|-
TGTGCCAGCAGTTCCCTCAACCCTGGGGCCAACGTCCTGACTTTC
CASSSLNPGANVLTF
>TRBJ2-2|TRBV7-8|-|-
TGTGCCAGCAGCTTAGGACAGCGCACGAACACCGGGGAGCTGTTTTTT
CASSLGQRTNTGELFF
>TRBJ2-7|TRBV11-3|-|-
TGTGCCAGCAGCTTGGGGAGAATTCGGGCTAGCAACTCCTACGAGCAGTACTTC
CASSLGRIRASNSYEQYF
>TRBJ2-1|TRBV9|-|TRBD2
TGTGCCAGCATGCGGACTAGCGGGGATGACAGCTCCTACAATGAGCAGTTCTTC
CASMRTSGDDSSYNEQFF
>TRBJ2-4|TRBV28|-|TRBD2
TGTGCCAGCAGTCCGGGGACTAGCGGGAGGGGGGGAAACATTCAGTACTTC
CASSPGTSGRGGNIQYF